Below are 27 T cell receptor beta chains sequenced from a single sample in a study of memory CD8 T cells in hepatitis C reinfection. Profiling relied on immunoSEQ multiplex PCR, and the TCRdb table lists in-frame clones only, not all of them. The profile covers approximately 46,000 clones, with 85% to 90% appearing a single time and 0.72% taken by the ten largest. As to time point: late/post reinfection, 12 to 24 weeks after detection. Sorted cells were sequenced directly ex vivo without any in vitro expansion. The sequencing sample was made of naive CD8+ T cells sorted from blood. The receptors come from a man aged 18-30 years with hepatitis C virus infection.

This chain uses TRBV6-5 with TRBJ2-7; 8 positions agree with TRBD1. This CDR3 comprises 14 residues. With V trimmed by 6 bases and J by 5 bases, 9 bases remained unmatched. The germline CDR1 and CDR2 sequences are MNHEY and SVGAGI. CDR3 protein: CASRPLTGVNEQYF. The CDR3 DNA sequence: TGTGCCAGCAGGCCCTTGACAGGGGTGAACGAGCAGTACTTC.

The chain employs TRBV5-5 and TRBJ2-1; 13 bases line up with TRBD2. From germline, CDR1 is SGHKS and CDR2 YYEKEE (reference sequence). The CDR3 loop spans 15 amino acids. Germline trimming cut 4 bases from V and 3 bases from J; bases unmatched to any gene: 1. The CDR3 nucleotides are TGTGCCAGCAGCGGACTAGCGGGAGTCTACAATGAGCAGTTCTTC. It specifies CASSGLAGVYNEQFF.

This chain connects TRBV4-1 to TRBJ2-1; 11 positions agree with TRBD2. V was pared by 0 bases and J by 5 bases, with 9 bases of the junction left unmatched. The germline gives CDR1 MGHRA, CDR2 YSYEKL. There are 18 residues in the CDR3. CDR3: CASSQDPDLAGGDNEQFF. CDR3 nucleotides: TGCGCCAGCAGCCAAGATCCCGATCTAGCGGGAGGCGACAATGAGCAGTTCTTC.

The chain employs TRBV9 and TRBJ2-7; 9 bases align to TRBD2. The V segment lost 0 bases and the J segment 1 base; nucleotides outside the gene matches: 2. This CDR3 spans 15 amino acids. CDR1 and CDR2 (germline): SGDLS, YYNGEE. The CDR3 loop reads CASSVGSGGSYEQYF. The DNA of the CDR3 is TGTGCCAGCAGCGTAGGTAGCGGGGGTTCCTACGAGCAGTACTTC.

The genes are TRBV16 and TRBJ1-2; D is unclear. Per germline, CDR1 KGHSY and CDR2 FQNENV. The CDR3 spans 12 residues. V gave up 3 bases and J gave up 6 bases, with 8 bases separating them. The CDR3 is CASSQPIDGYTF. The CDR3 DNA reads TGTGCCAGCAGCCAGCCTATCGATGGCTACACCTTC.

This clone appeared a single time. The chain uses TRBV28 and TRBJ1-2; 9 bases are a match to TRBD1. J was trimmed by 4 bases and V by 3 bases; bases with no gene match: 9. Germline lookup yields CDR1 MDHEN and CDR2 SYDVKM. This CDR3 contains 16 residues. The CDR3 nucleotides are TGTGCCAGCAGTTTGACCATGGGACAGGGTTTCTATGGCTACACCTTC. This translates into CASSLTMGQGFYGYTF.

V is TRBV7-9 and J is TRBJ2-2, with TRBD2 matching over 12 bases. Germline-derived CDR1 and CDR2 are SEHNR and FQNEAQ (reference sequence). The CDR3 extends over 17 amino acids. J gave up 5 bases and V 4 bases, and 8 bases lay outside the gene matches. The CDR3: CASSSTSGSAGTGELFF. The CDR3 DNA sequence: TGTGCCAGCAGCTCGACTAGCGGGAGCGCGGGGACCGGGGAGCTGTTTTTT.

This clone was recorded only once. This chain links TRBV2 with TRBJ1-5; the match to TRBD1 covers 9 bases. This CDR3 is 17 amino acids long. With V trimmed by 7 bases and J by 2 bases, 12 bases remained unmatched. Looked up from germline, CDR1 is SNHLY and CDR2 is FYNNEI. The CDR3 coding sequence is TGTGCCAGCAATGGACAGGGGCCGTCGGGTGGCAATCAGCCCCAGCATTTT. This gives the protein CASNGQGPSGGNQPQHF. The full variable domain, with the rest looked up from reference TRBV2 and TRBJ1-5, is EPEVTQTPSHQVTQMGQEVILRCVPISNHLYFYWYRQILGQKVEFLVSFYNNEISEKSEIFDDQFSVERPDGSNFTLKIRSTKLEDSAMYFCASNGQGPSGGNQPQHFGDGTRLSIL.

V usage is TRBV7-9 and J usage is TRBJ2-5; 7 nucleotides match TRBD2. The CDR3 covers 14 residues. Germline V CDR1 and CDR2: SEHNR, FQNEAQ (reference sequence). Unmatched junction bases numbered 8, after V lost 8 bases and J lost 2 bases. CDR3 sequence: CASHGGSEQETQYF. DNA for the CDR3: TGTGCCAGCCACGGCGGGAGCGAGCAAGAGACCCAGTACTTC. Full variable domain (missing parts from reference TRBV7-9 and TRBJ2-5): DTGVSQNPRHKITKRGQNVTFRCDPISEHNRLYWYRQTLGQGPEFLTYFQNEAQLEKSRLLSDRFSAERPKGSFSTLEIQRTEQGDSAMYLCASHGGSEQETQYFGPGTRLLVL.

The chain uses TRBV4-2 and TRBJ2-1, with 14 bases aligning to TRBD2. The CDR3 sequence is 14 residues long. V lost 7 bases to trimming and J lost 10 bases; unmatched junction nucleotides: 6. Germline CDR1 and CDR2: LGHNA and YNFKEQ. CDR3 DNA sequence: TGTGCCAGCATGGGACTAGCGGGAGAAGGGGAGCAGTTCTTC. Translating gives CASMGLAGEGEQFF.

CDR3 amino acids: CASSLDGGNEQFF. Written as DNA, the CDR3 is TGCGCCAGCAGCTTGGACGGGGGCAATGAGCAGTTCTTC. The chain employs TRBV5-1 and TRBJ2-1; perhaps TRBD2 as D (6 bases). This CDR3 contains 13 residues. Trimming stripped 0 bases from V and 6 bases from J, with 7 bases between. The germline V gene has CDR1 SGHRS and CDR2 YFSETQ. The variable domain in full, completed from reference TRBV5-1 and TRBJ2-1, reads KAGVTQTPRYLIKTRGQQVTLSCSPISGHRSVSWYQQTPGQGLQFLFEYFSETQRNKGNFPGRFSGRQFSNSRSEMNVSTLELGDSALYLCASSLDGGNEQFFGPGTRLTVL.

This rearrangement joins TRBV7-2 to TRBJ2-1, with 12 bases lining up with TRBD2. J lost 8 bases, V lost 8 bases, and 4 bases had no gene match. This CDR3 region has 13 residues. Per germline, CDR1 SGHTA and CDR2 FQGNSA. The CDR3 sequence is CASVGLAGYEQFF. The CDR3 coding sequence is TGTGCCAGCGTCGGACTAGCGGGATATGAGCAGTTCTTC. Filled out from reference TRBV7-2 and TRBJ2-1, the complete variable domain reads GAGVSQSPSNKVTEKGKDVELRCDPISGHTALYWYRQSLGQGLEFLIYFQGNSAPDKSGLPSDRFSAERTGGSVSTLTIQRTQQEDSAVYLCASVGLAGYEQFFGPGTRLTVL.

The rearrangement links TRBV12-5 to TRBJ2-2, with D perhaps TRBD2 (6 bases). This CDR3 is 15 amino acids long. With 4 bases removed from V and 5 bases from J, the gap between germline ends came to 14 bases. Germline V gene lookup returns CDR1 LGHNT and CDR2 FRNRAP. CDR3 residues: CASGSPLGGTGELFF. The CDR3 DNA reads TGTGCTAGTGGTTCCCCCCTCGGGGGTACCGGGGAGCTGTTTTTT.

The chain has TRBV7-2 and TRBJ2-3, with D tentatively TRBD1 (6 bases). Trimming took off 5 bases at V and 4 bases at J, with 10 bases between the two ends. The CDR3 consists of 13 residues. The germline V gene has CDR1 SGHTA and CDR2 FQGNSA. CDR3 region: CASSNEGADTQYF. The CDR3 bases are TGTGCCAGCAGCAACGAGGGGGCAGATACGCAGTATTTT.

The V call is TRBV6-5, the J call TRBJ2-2; possibly TRBD1 for D (6 bases). CDR3 length: 15 residues. Deletions cut 0 bases from V and 6 bases from J, with 11 bases between. Germline V gives CDR1 MNHEY, CDR2 SVGAGI. CDR3 sequence (DNA): TGTGCCAGCAGTTACTCCCAGGGGAGCTCCGGGGAGCTGTTTTTT. Its protein is CASSYSQGSSGELFF.

Points on this clone: At one end, the junction sequence differs from germline, possibly due to a read error. The chain joins TRBV7-7 to TRBJ2-7, with TRBD1 matching 9 bases. CDR1 and CDR2 from the germline V gene are SSHAT and FNYEAQ (reference sequence). This CDR3 contains 18 residues. The CDR3 reads CASSPRDRVCPVRNEQYF. The DNA of the CDR3 is TGTGCTAGCAGCCCCCGGGACAGGGTCTGTCCCGTCCGAAACGAGCAGTACTTC.

The chain is built from TRBV27 and TRBJ1-2; the match to TRBD1 covers 7 bases. V lost 5 bases and J lost 4; bases outside the gene matches: 7. Germline V gene data show CDR1 as MNHEY and CDR2 as SMNVEV (reference sequence). There are 14 residues in the CDR3. CDR3 in DNA: TGTGCCAGCAGTCCCGAGGGACAGATCTATGGCTACACCTTC. It is translated as CASSPEGQIYGYTF.

This rearrangement joins TRBV6-4 to TRBJ2-1; D not resolved. Germline V gene lookup returns CDR1 MRHNA and CDR2 SNTAGT. V was cut by 0 bases and J by 0 bases, with 9 bases left in between. CDR3 length equals 16 residues. Here the CDR3 reads CASSDSERASYNEQFF. The CDR3 region has the DNA TGTGCCAGCAGTGACTCCGAGCGTGCCTCCTACAATGAGCAGTTCTTC.

The rearrangement links TRBV10-3 to TRBJ1-6; tentative D call: TRBD1 (6 bases). There are 15 residues in the CDR3. Germline CDR1 ENHRY, CDR2 SYGVKD. V lost 7 bases and J 3 bases, leaving 13 bases between the germline ends. In DNA, the CDR3 is TGTGCCATCACCGAGGGAGGGGGCTATAATTCACCCCTCCACTTT. Translated, it gives CAITEGGGYNSPLHF.

This chain joins TRBV5-5 and TRBJ1-5; the D gene is possibly TRBD1 (5 bases). V lost 3 bases and J lost 5, with 12 bases in between. This CDR3 spans 14 amino acids. Germline lookup yields CDR1 SGHKS and CDR2 YYEKEE (reference sequence). The CDR3 loop is CASSWGGDDQPQHF. In nucleotides, the CDR3 is TGTGCCAGCAGCTGGGGGGGGGATGATCAGCCCCAGCATTTT.

The chain links TRBV7-2 to TRBJ2-1; perhaps TRBD2 as D (6 bases). CDR3 length: 16 residues. V was pared by 0 bases and J by 2 bases, with 11 bases between. Per the germline V gene, CDR1 is SGHTA and CDR2 is FQGNSA. The CDR3 spells CASSLAARGTYNEQFF. Here the CDR3 DNA reads TGTGCCAGCAGCTTAGCGGCGCGGGGTACCTACAATGAGCAGTTCTTC.

The chain couples TRBV7-2 to TRBJ2-7, with 14 bases aligning to TRBD2. This CDR3 is built from 16 residues. Germline V gives CDR1 SGHTA, CDR2 FQGNSA. With 0 bases clipped from V and 6 bases from J, the junction kept 4 bases outside the gene matches. In DNA, the CDR3 is TGTGCCAGCAGCTTAGCTCATGGACTAGCGGGAGGCGAGCAGTACTTC. Amino acid sequence: CASSLAHGLAGGEQYF.

This clone was counted a single time. V is TRBV5-1 and J is TRBJ2-3, with 9 bases fitting TRBD2. CDR3 size: 16 residues. J was trimmed by 2 bases and V by 3 bases; bases with no gene match: 7. Germline CDR1 and CDR2: SGHRS and YFSETQ. The CDR3: CASSSWTSENTDTQYF. The DNA of the CDR3 is TGCGCCAGCAGCTCCTGGACTAGCGAGAACACAGATACGCAGTATTTT.

The chain carries TRBV28 and TRBJ2-5, with D maybe TRBD1 (6 bases). The germline V gene has CDR1 MDHEN and CDR2 SYDVKM. The V gene lost 3 bases and the J gene lost 2 bases, with 16 bases spanning the gap. This CDR3 region has 16 residues. CDR3 loop: CASSFGAMRGQETQYF. As DNA, the CDR3 is TGTGCCAGCAGTTTTGGGGCGATGAGGGGGCAAGAGACCCAGTACTTC.

The J gene is TRBJ2-1, the V gene TRBV11-2; 8 bases fit TRBD1. The V segment lost 2 bases and the J segment 4 bases; nucleotides outside the gene matches: 7. This CDR3 has 16 amino acids. The germline V gene has CDR1 SGHAT and CDR2 FQNNGV. In DNA, the CDR3 is TGTGCCAGCAGCTTATACTGGACAGGGCATTACAATGAGCAGTTCTTC. Amino acids: CASSLYWTGHYNEQFF.

The chain is built from TRBV27 and TRBJ2-2; TRBD2 matches 7 bases. With 2 bases clipped from V and 6 bases from J, the junction kept 12 bases outside the gene matches. The CDR3 has 17 amino acids. Germline V gene lookup returns CDR1 MNHEY and CDR2 SMNVEV (reference sequence). Written as DNA, the CDR3 is TGTGCCAGCAGTTTAAGAGCGGGACTGGCTCCGGCCGGGGAGCTGTTTTTT. Amino acids: CASSLRAGLAPAGELFF.

The gene calls are TRBV11-2 and TRBJ2-7; D may be TRBD2 (5 bases). Germline CDR1 SGHAT, CDR2 FQNNGV. The V gene lost 1 base and the J gene lost 6 bases, with 7 bases spanning the gap. CDR3 length: 12 amino acids. CDR3 sequence: CASSLGGVEQYV. The CDR3 nucleotides are TGTGCCAGCAGCTTAGGGGGAGTCGAGCAGTACGTC.